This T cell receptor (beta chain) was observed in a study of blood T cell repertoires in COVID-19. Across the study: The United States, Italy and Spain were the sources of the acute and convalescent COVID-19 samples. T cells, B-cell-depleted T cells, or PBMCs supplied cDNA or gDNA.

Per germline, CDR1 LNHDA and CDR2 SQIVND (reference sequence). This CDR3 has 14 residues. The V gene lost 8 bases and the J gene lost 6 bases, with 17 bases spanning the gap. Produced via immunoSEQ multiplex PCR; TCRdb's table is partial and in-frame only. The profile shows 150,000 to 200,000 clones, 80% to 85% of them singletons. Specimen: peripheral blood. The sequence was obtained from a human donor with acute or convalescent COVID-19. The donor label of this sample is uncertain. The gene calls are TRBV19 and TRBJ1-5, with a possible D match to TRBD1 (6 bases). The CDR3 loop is CASQDSPQVQPQHF. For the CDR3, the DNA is TGTGCCAGTCAGGACAGTCCTCAGGTTCAGCCCCAGCATTTT. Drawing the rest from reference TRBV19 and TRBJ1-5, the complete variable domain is DGGITQSPKYLFRKEGQNVTLSCEQNLNHDAMYWYRQDPGQGLRLIYYSQIVNDFQKGDIAEGYSVSREKKESFPLTVTSAQKNPTAFYLCASQDSPQVQPQHFGDGTRLSIL.